One sample yielded the 23 T cell receptor beta chains listed below, sequenced in a study of blood T cell repertoires in COVID-19. Sequencing was performed with immunoSEQ multiplex PCR; in TCRdb, only in-frame clones are kept and a portion is missing. The sample lists roughly 200,000 clones; more than 80% were seen once. Sequenced material: PBMCs or T cells enriched from blood (not recorded which). These receptors originate from a man aged 35-49 years who had recovered from COVID-19.

V is TRBV19 and J is TRBJ1-1; D may be TRBD1 (6 bases). Trimming took off 3 bases at V and 4 bases at J, with 15 bases between the two ends. Per germline, CDR1 LNHDA and CDR2 SQIVND (reference sequence). The CDR3 spans 15 residues. The CDR3 reads CASSILAKGGTEAFF. The DNA of the CDR3 is TGTGCCAGTAGTATTCTGGCCAAAGGGGGCACTGAAGCTTTCTTT.

The CDR3 spells CASSLPGLGTDTQYF. CDR3 sequence (DNA): TGTGCCAGCAGCCTACCGGGACTAGGAACAGATACGCAGTATTTT. The rearrangement joins TRBV5-6 to TRBJ2-3; 8 bases fit TRBD2. CDR1 SGHDT and CDR2 YYEEEE come from the germline V gene. The V gene end was trimmed by 4 bases and the J gene end by 3 bases; junction bases not matched to a gene: 7. The CDR3 runs to 15 residues.

The chain has TRBV15 and TRBJ2-7, with 8 bases matching TRBD2. Germline loops: CDR1 LNHNV, CDR2 YYDKDF (reference sequence). Trimming took 0 bases from V and 1 from J; bases not matched to a gene: 8. This CDR3 is built from 17 residues. CDR3 coding DNA: TGTGCCACCAGCAGAGATTGGGGCGGGGGGCAATCCTACGAGCAGTACTTC. Translated: CATSRDWGGGQSYEQYF.

The chain combines TRBV28 with TRBJ1-5; D is unresolved. The germline V gene has CDR1 MDHEN and CDR2 SYDVKM. The CDR3 covers 14 residues. V was clipped by 10 bases and J by 2 bases, with 15 bases between them. CDR3 DNA sequence: TGTGCCATCCGGTCTCTCTCTGGCAATCAGCCCCAGCATTTT. Protein: CAIRSLSGNQPQHF.

The J gene is TRBJ2-7, the V gene TRBV25-1, with 7 bases lining up with TRBD1. Germline lookup yields CDR1 MGHDK and CDR2 SYGVNS. The trim removed 3 bases at V and 5 bases at J, leaving 10 bases unmatched. CDR3 size: 15 residues. The CDR3 is CASSEYGQAANEQYF. Here the CDR3 DNA reads TGTGCCAGCAGTGAGTACGGACAGGCCGCGAACGAGCAGTACTTC.

This clone was seen a single time. The chain recombines TRBV28 with TRBJ2-1, with D maybe TRBD2 (6 bases). The germline V gene has CDR1 MDHEN and CDR2 SYDVKM. CDR3 length: 17 residues. V was trimmed by 1 base and J by 3 bases, leaving 16 bases between them. CDR3 sequence (DNA): TGTGCCAGCAGTTTATTAACTAGCCCTTCTCACTACAATGAGCAGTTCTTC. Translated, it gives CASSLLTSPSHYNEQFF.

The V and J genes are TRBV12-3 or TRBV12-4 and TRBJ1-3; D ambiguous. The CDR3 spans 12 residues. Trimming pared 5 bases from V and 3 bases from J, leaving 5 bases between. DNA for the CDR3: TGTGCCAGCAGTCTTTTTGGAAACACCATATATTTT. Protein sequence: CASSLFGNTIYF.

The V and J genes are TRBV5-4 and TRBJ1-5; D is undetermined. Trimming shortened V by 3 bases and J by 11 bases, and 24 bases separated the two germline ends. Germline CDR1 SGHNT, CDR2 YYREEE (reference sequence). This CDR3 has 16 residues. For the CDR3, the DNA is TGTGCCAGCAGCTCTGGCCCGGCAGTCACCAACCAGGCCCAGCATTTT. It yields the protein CASSSGPAVTNQAQHF.

The chain employs TRBV3-1 (or the pseudogene TRBV3-2) and TRBJ2-7; perhaps TRBD2 as D (6 bases). Trimming left V 7 bases short and J 2 bases short, with 12 bases between. The CDR3 totals 13 residues. The germline CDR1 and CDR2 sequences are LGHDT and YNNKEL (reference sequence). Here the CDR3 reads CASTGTGAYEQYF. In nucleotides, the CDR3 is TGTGCCAGCACCGGGACGGGGGCCTACGAGCAGTACTTC.

The genes are TRBV28 and TRBJ1-1; 8 nucleotides align to TRBD1. Germline V gives CDR1 MDHEN, CDR2 SYDVKM. The ends lost 6 bases at V and 4 bases at J; junction bases unmatched: 7. The length of the CDR3 is 14 residues. The CDR3 coding sequence is TGTGCCAGCAGCGACCTGACAGGGGTCACTGAAGCTTTCTTT. Its protein is CASSDLTGVTEAFF.

The chain couples TRBV12-5 to TRBJ2-1; possible D gene TRBD1, 7 bases. Germline lookup yields CDR1 LGHNT and CDR2 FRNRAP. The ends were cut back, 5 bases at V and 4 bases at J, with 15 bases in the middle. CDR3 length: 15 amino acids. CDR3 in amino acids: CASGPARGVYNEQFF. CDR3 sequence (DNA): TGTGCTAGTGGTCCGGCCAGGGGGGTTTACAATGAGCAGTTCTTC.

This chain connects TRBV9 to TRBJ2-2; TRBD2 matches 8 bases. The CDR3 loop spans 15 amino acids. J was trimmed by 0 bases and V by 7 bases; bases with no gene match: 5. The germline CDR1 and CDR2 sequences are SGDLS and YYNGEE. Here the CDR3 reads CASLAGHANTGELFF. DNA for the CDR3: TGTGCCAGCTTAGCGGGACACGCGAACACCGGGGAGCTGTTTTTT.

V is TRBV18 and J is TRBJ1-1, with a tentative D call TRBD1 (6 bases). In germline, CDR1 is KGHSH, CDR2 LQKENI. This CDR3 has 15 amino acids. The V gene lost 3 bases and the J gene lost 1 base, with 12 bases spanning the gap. In DNA form, the CDR3 reads TGTGCCAGCTCACCTGCCGACAGGCCGAACACTGAAGCTTTCTTT. Amino acids: CASSPADRPNTEAFF. Supplemented by reference TRBV18 and TRBJ1-1, the full variable domain reads NAGVMQNPRHLVRRRGQEARLRCSPMKGHSHVYWYRQLPEEGLKFMVYLQKENIIDESGMPKERFSAEFPKEGPSILRIQQVVRGDSAAYFCASSPADRPNTEAFFGQGTRLTVV.

The chain uses TRBV10-3 and TRBJ1-3; no reliable D call. This CDR3 is 16 amino acids long. Per the germline V gene, CDR1 is ENHRY and CDR2 is SYGVKD. The ends were cut back, 11 bases at V and 4 bases at J, with 24 bases in the middle. Written as DNA, the CDR3 is TGTGCCCCCCCGGTCACGGAGCTAGAGCCGGGAAACACCATATATTTT. Encoded protein: CAPPVTELEPGNTIYF.

The chain employs TRBV24-1 and TRBJ2-5, with D hard to call. Trimming took off 9 bases at V and 3 bases at J, with 7 bases between the two ends. There are 11 residues in the CDR3. The germline V gene encodes CDR1 KGHDR and CDR2 SFDVKD. The CDR3 loop reads CATGREETQYF. CDR3 DNA sequence: TGTGCCACCGGTCGGGAAGAGACCCAGTACTTC.

The CDR3 spells CASSEARVPIYGYTF. For the CDR3, the DNA is TGTGCCAGCAGTGAAGCCCGGGTTCCTATCTATGGCTACACCTTC. V usage is TRBV6-1 and J usage is TRBJ1-2; no firm D call. V dropped 0 bases and J dropped 4 bases, with 12 bases sitting between them. This CDR3 comprises 15 residues. Germline V lookup: CDR1 MNHNS, CDR2 SASEGT.

The chain has TRBV14 and TRBJ1-1, with 7 bases lining up with TRBD1. The CDR3 is 14 residues long. Per germline, CDR1 SGHDN and CDR2 FVKESK. The junction had 4 bases not matched to a gene; V was cut back by 6 bases and J by 0 bases. CDR3 DNA sequence: TGTGCCAGCAGGAGGACAGGTATGAACACTGAAGCTTTCTTT. Encoded protein: CASRRTGMNTEAFF.

V is TRBV15 and J is TRBJ2-7; D may be TRBD2 (5 bases). The V end was cut by 4 bases, the J end by 1 base, with 17 bases between. The CDR3 consists of 16 residues. Per the germline V gene, CDR1 is LNHNV and CDR2 is YYDKDF (reference sequence). The CDR3 region is CATSNLGLSGSYEQYF. CDR3 DNA: TGTGCCACCAGCAACCTTGGGCTCTCGGGGTCCTACGAGCAGTACTTC.

A note on this clone: An end of the junction differs from the germline gene, which may be a read error. This rearrangement joins TRBV5-1 to TRBJ2-7; D is possibly TRBD1 (6 bases). This CDR3 spans 13 amino acids. The germline V gene has CDR1 SGHRS and CDR2 YFSETQ. CDR3 in amino acids: CASRLDSSYEQYF. The CDR3 DNA sequence: TGCGCCAGCAGATTGGACAGCTCCTACGAGCAGTACTTC.

The V call is TRBV9, the J call TRBJ2-7; D remains ambiguous. The V gene lost 0 bases and the J gene lost 2 bases, with 9 bases spanning the gap. CDR3 length: 14 residues. The V gene's germline CDR1 is SGDLS and CDR2 YYNGEE. The CDR3, as DNA: TGTGCCAGCAGCGTAGCAGGCAGTACCTACGAGCAGTACTTC. Translating it yields CASSVAGSTYEQYF. Supplemented by reference TRBV9 and TRBJ2-7, the full variable domain reads DSGVTQTPKHLITATGQRVTLRCSPRSGDLSVYWYQQSLDQGLQFLIQYYNGEERAKGNILERFSAQQFPDLHSELNLSSLELGDSALYFCASSVAGSTYEQYFGPGTRLTVT.

The J gene is TRBJ2-1, the V gene TRBV2; TRBD2 agrees at 7 bases. The CDR3 contains 13 residues. With V trimmed by 6 bases and J by 6 bases, 5 bases remained unmatched. Looked up from germline, CDR1 is SNHLY and CDR2 is FYNNEI. The chain's CDR3 is CASSAGVFNEQFF. CDR3 DNA: TGTGCCAGCAGCGCGGGGGTATTCAATGAGCAGTTCTTC.

CDR3 bases: TGTGCCAGCCGGGACAGGGGGATAACAGATACGCAGTATTTT. Protein sequence: CASRDRGITDTQYF. The rearrangement uses TRBV6-5 and TRBJ2-3; 11 nucleotides line up with TRBD1. The ends lost 8 bases at V and 3 bases at J; junction bases unmatched: 4. Germline loops: CDR1 MNHEY, CDR2 SVGAGI. The CDR3 sequence is 14 residues long.

The rearrangement links TRBV4-1 to TRBJ1-1; TRBD1 matches 8 bases. Germline V CDR1 and CDR2: MGHRA, YSYEKL. The CDR3 contains 15 residues. V shed 2 bases and J 6 bases; nucleotides not matched to a gene: 8. The CDR3: CASSQPRQGFAEAFF. The DNA for the CDR3 is TGCGCCAGCAGCCAACCGAGACAGGGGTTTGCTGAAGCTTTCTTT.